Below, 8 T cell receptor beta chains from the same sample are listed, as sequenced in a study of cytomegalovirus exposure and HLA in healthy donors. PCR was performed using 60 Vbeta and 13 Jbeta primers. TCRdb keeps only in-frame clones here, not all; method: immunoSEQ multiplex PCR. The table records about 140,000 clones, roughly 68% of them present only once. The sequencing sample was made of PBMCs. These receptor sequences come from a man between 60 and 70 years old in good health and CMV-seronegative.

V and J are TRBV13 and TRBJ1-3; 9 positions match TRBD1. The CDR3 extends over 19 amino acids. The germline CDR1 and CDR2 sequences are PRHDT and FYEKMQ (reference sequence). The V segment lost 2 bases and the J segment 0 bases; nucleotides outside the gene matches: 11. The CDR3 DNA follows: TGTGCCAGCAGCTTAAAGGCGGGACAGGGCCTCTTCTCTGGAAACACCATATATTTT. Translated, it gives CASSLKAGQGLFSGNTIYF. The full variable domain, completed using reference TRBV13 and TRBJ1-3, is AAGVIQSPRHLIKEKRETATLKCYPIPRHDTVYWYQQGPGQDPQFLISFYEKMQSDKGSIPDRFSAQQFSDYHSELNMSSLELGDSALYFCASSLKAGQGLFSGNTIYFGEGSWLTVV.

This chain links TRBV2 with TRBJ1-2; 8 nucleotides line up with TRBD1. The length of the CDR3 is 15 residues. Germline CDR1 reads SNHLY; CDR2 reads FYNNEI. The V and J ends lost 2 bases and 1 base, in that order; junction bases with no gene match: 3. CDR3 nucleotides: TGTGCCAGCAGTGAACAGGGGGCGGATAACTATGGCTACACCTTC. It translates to CASSEQGADNYGYTF.

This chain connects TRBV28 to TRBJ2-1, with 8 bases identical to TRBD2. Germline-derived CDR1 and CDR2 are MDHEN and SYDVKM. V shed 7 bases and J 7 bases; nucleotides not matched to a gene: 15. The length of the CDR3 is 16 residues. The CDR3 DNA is TGTGCCAGCACCCCGGTGGGGGTAGCGGGAAGAAATGAGCAGTTCTTC. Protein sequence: CASTPVGVAGRNEQFF.

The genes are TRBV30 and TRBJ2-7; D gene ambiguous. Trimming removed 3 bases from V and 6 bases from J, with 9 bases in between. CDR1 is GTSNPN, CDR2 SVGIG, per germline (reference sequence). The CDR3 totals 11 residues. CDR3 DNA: TGTGCCTGGAGATCAGGTACCGAGCAGTACTTC. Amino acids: CAWRSGTEQYF.

The CDR3 protein is CASSVGGGRTQETQYF. The CDR3 coding sequence is TGTGCCAGCAGCGTAGGGGGCGGGAGGACCCAAGAGACCCAGTACTTC. This rearrangement joins TRBV9 to TRBJ2-5, with TRBD2 identical over 8 bases. Germline assignment: CDR1 SGDLS and CDR2 YYNGEE. The CDR3 runs 16 residues. V gave up 0 bases and J gave up 1 base; unmatched junction bases: 5.

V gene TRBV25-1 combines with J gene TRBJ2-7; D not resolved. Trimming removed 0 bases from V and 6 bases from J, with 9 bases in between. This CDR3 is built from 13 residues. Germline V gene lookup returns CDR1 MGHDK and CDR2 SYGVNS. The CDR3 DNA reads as TGTGCCAGCAGTGAATATTTGGGCTCCGAGCAGTACTTC. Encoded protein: CASSEYLGSEQYF.

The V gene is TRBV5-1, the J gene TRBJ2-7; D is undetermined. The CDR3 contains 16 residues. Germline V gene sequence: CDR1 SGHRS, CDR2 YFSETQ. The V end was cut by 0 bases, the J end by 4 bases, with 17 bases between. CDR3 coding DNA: TGCGCCAGCAGCTTGGAGCCCCCCGGCGACTCGTACGAGCAGTACTTC. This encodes CASSLEPPGDSYEQYF.

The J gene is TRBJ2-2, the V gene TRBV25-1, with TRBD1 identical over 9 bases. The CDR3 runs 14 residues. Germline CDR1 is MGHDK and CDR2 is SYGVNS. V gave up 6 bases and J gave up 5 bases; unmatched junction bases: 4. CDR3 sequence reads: CASSWTGETGELFF. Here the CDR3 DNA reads TGTGCCAGCAGCTGGACAGGGGAAACCGGGGAGCTGTTTTTT.